This passage covers 24 T cell receptor beta chains from one sample sequenced in a study of blood T cell repertoires in COVID-19. The assay was immunoSEQ multiplex PCR, and TCRdb's table has in-frame clones only and misses some. The profile shows about 240,000 clones, approximately 82% of them singletons. Source material: peripheral blood. These receptors all stem from a woman aged 18-29 years with acute or convalescent COVID-19.

The chain is built from TRBV6-6 and TRBJ2-1, with 8 bases lining up with TRBD2. The CDR3 runs to 17 residues. CDR1 is MNHNY, CDR2 SVGAGI, per germline (reference sequence). The ends lost 5 bases at V and 0 bases at J; junction bases unmatched: 9. DNA for the CDR3: TGTGCCAGCAGTCGTCCTAGCGGGCCCGACTCCTACAATGAGCAGTTCTTC. This translates into CASSRPSGPDSYNEQFF.

This clone was seen a few times. The chain links TRBV29-1 to TRBJ1-1, with D tentatively TRBD1 (6 bases). The CDR3 totals 15 residues. The germline gives CDR1 SQVTM, CDR2 ANQGSEA. Trimming left V 3 bases short and J 1 base short, with 15 bases between. CDR3: CSVEGPPRGNTEAFF. The CDR3 DNA reads TGCAGCGTTGAGGGGCCCCCCAGGGGGAACACTGAAGCTTTCTTT.

This rearrangement joins TRBV6-2 or TRBV6-3 to TRBJ1-6, with D unclear. Trimming removed 3 bases at V and 5 bases at J, with 14 bases between. The CDR3 is 16 amino acids. Germline CDR1 is MNHEY and CDR2 is SVGEGT. CDR3 region: CASSYPSTVNNSPLHF. CDR3 nucleotide sequence: TGTGCCAGCAGTTATCCCTCTACAGTGAATAATTCACCCCTCCACTTT.

This sequence joins TRBV29-1 and TRBJ1-6; D possibly corresponds to TRBD1 (5 bases). The CDR3 covers 13 residues. Germline CDR1 is SQVTM and CDR2 is ANQGSEA. V lost 4 bases and J 10 bases, leaving 14 bases between the germline ends. The CDR3 reads CSVALQENSPLHF. Written as DNA, the CDR3 is TGCAGCGTTGCTCTACAGGAAAACTCACCCCTCCACTTT.

V and J are TRBV6-2 or TRBV6-3 and TRBJ2-2, with 11 nucleotides matching TRBD2. Unmatched junction bases numbered 13, after V lost 5 bases and J lost 2 bases. The CDR3 has 19 amino acids. The germline CDR1 and CDR2 sequences are MNHEY and SVGEGT. This chain's CDR3 is CASSPPSYSGRANTGELFF. The CDR3 bases are TGTGCCAGCAGTCCCCCCTCTTATAGCGGGAGGGCCAACACCGGGGAGCTGTTTTTT.

The V and J genes are TRBV24-1 and TRBJ2-5, with 10 nucleotides matching TRBD2. Germline assignment: CDR1 KGHDR and CDR2 SFDVKD. There are 13 residues in the CDR3. V shed 5 bases, J shed 4 bases, and the junction held 0 bases outside the gene matches. The CDR3 is CATSGLAGETQYF. In nucleotides, the CDR3 is TGTGCCACCAGTGGACTAGCGGGAGAGACCCAGTACTTC.

The chain joins TRBV29-1 to TRBJ1-1; 7 nucleotides agree with TRBD1. The length of the CDR3 is 14 residues. After removal of 7 bases from V and 4 bases from J, the junction contained 12 bases not matched to a gene. The germline CDR1 and CDR2 sequences are SQVTM and ANQGSEA. CDR3 sequence reads: CSAEIDRVVTEAFF. CDR3 DNA sequence: TGCAGCGCAGAAATAGACAGGGTGGTCACTGAAGCTTTCTTT.

V gene TRBV6-1 combines with J gene TRBJ1-3; no clear D. The CDR3 sequence is 15 residues long. Looked up from germline, CDR1 is MNHNS and CDR2 is SASEGT. With 2 bases removed from V and 0 bases from J, the gap between germline ends came to 8 bases. For the CDR3, the DNA is TGTGCCAGCAGTGAAATGGCCAACTCTGGAAACACCATATATTTT. Translation: CASSEMANSGNTIYF.

The J gene is TRBJ1-5, the V gene TRBV7-9; D gene unclear. Germline-derived CDR1 and CDR2 are SEHNR and FQNEAQ (reference sequence). V was shortened by 0 bases and J by 2 bases, with 8 bases between the two germline ends. There are 15 residues in the CDR3. The CDR3 DNA reads TGTGCCAGCAGCTTAGCCCCGGGAGGCAATCAGCCCCAGCATTTT. It translates to CASSLAPGGNQPQHF.

This clone appeared a few times. This chain joins TRBV11-2 and TRBJ2-1; the D gene is possibly TRBD2 (7 bases). Trimming pared 3 bases from V and 6 bases from J, leaving 21 bases between. The CDR3 runs 17 residues. CDR1 and CDR2 from the germline V gene are SGHAT and FQNNGV. CDR3 DNA sequence: TGTGCCAGCAGCTTTAGCCGCGGGAAGGGGGGGCGCAATGAGCAGTTCTTC. As protein: CASSFSRGKGGRNEQFF.

The CDR3 region is CAWTRGIDTIYF. CDR3 DNA sequence: TGTGCCTGGACCCGAGGTATCGACACCATATATTTT. This chain links TRBV30 with TRBJ1-3; the D is unclear. Germline lookup yields CDR1 GTSNPN and CDR2 SVGIG (reference sequence). V dropped 4 bases and J dropped 8 bases, with 12 bases sitting between them. The CDR3 has 12 amino acids.

The table lists this clone with a few counts. The J gene is TRBJ2-2, the V gene TRBV28, with a tentative D call TRBD1 (5 bases). This CDR3 has 12 amino acids. CDR1 and CDR2 from the germline V gene are MDHEN and SYDVKM. V lost 4 bases, J lost 6 bases, and 6 bases lay in between. The CDR3: CASSWGAGELFF. The CDR3 nucleotides read TGTGCCAGCAGTTGGGGCGCCGGGGAGCTGTTTTTT.

There are a few counts of this clone. The CDR3 region is CASSLYASYNEQFF. In DNA form, the CDR3 reads TGCGCCAGCAGCTTGTACGCTAGCTACAATGAGCAGTTCTTC. This sequence joins TRBV5-1 and TRBJ2-1; D gene unclear. CDR3 length: 14 amino acids. CDR1 and CDR2 (germline): SGHRS, YFSETQ. V lost 1 base and J lost 3, with 8 bases in between.

In regard to this clone: The sample holds other DNA sequences that translate to the same CDR3. The chain couples TRBV7-9 to TRBJ1-6; 8 bases line up with TRBD1. Germline V gives CDR1 SEHNR, CDR2 FQNEAQ (reference sequence). The V and J ends lost 4 bases and 7 bases, in that order; junction bases with no gene match: 3. The CDR3 extends over 14 amino acids. CDR3 DNA sequence: TGTGCCAGCAGCTCAGACAGGGGAAATTCACCCCTCCACTTT. As protein: CASSSDRGNSPLHF.

The V gene is TRBV9, the J gene TRBJ2-1, with 9 bases identical to TRBD2. Unmatched junction bases numbered 7, after V lost 4 bases and J lost 5 bases. The CDR3 is 15 amino acids. Germline values: CDR1 SGDLS, CDR2 YYNGEE. CDR3 bases: TGTGCCAGCAGCCCGAGCGGGAGGATTAACAATGAGCAGTTCTTC. Translating gives CASSPSGRINNEQFF.

The rearrangement links TRBV3-1 (or the pseudogene TRBV3-2) to TRBJ2-7; 7 bases are shared with TRBD2. The junction had 12 bases not matched to a gene; V was cut back by 1 base and J by 0 bases. Germline CDR1 reads LGHDT; CDR2 reads YNNKEL (reference sequence). CDR3 size: 18 residues. The CDR3 protein is CASSQAYQTSWSSYEQYF. CDR3 DNA sequence: TGTGCCAGCAGCCAAGCCTATCAGACTAGCTGGAGCTCCTACGAGCAGTACTTC.

The rearrangement uses TRBV6-2 or TRBV6-3 and TRBJ2-1; TRBD2 might be the D (6 bases). V gave up 3 bases and J gave up 0 bases, with 24 bases separating them. There are 20 residues in the CDR3. Germline V gene data show CDR1 as MNHEY and CDR2 as SVGEGT. This CDR3 is CASSYRTSLISSNSYNEQFF. The CDR3 DNA sequence: TGTGCCAGCAGTTATCGTACTAGCCTAATTAGTTCCAACTCCTACAATGAGCAGTTCTTC.

The rearrangement joins TRBV9 to TRBJ1-2; the D gene is possibly TRBD1 (6 bases). The V gene's germline CDR1 is SGDLS and CDR2 YYNGEE. Trimming removed 3 bases at V and 2 bases at J, with 8 bases between. The CDR3 is made up of 13 amino acids. The CDR3 loop is CASSAQGNYGYTF. The CDR3 region has the DNA TGTGCCAGCAGCGCTCAGGGGAACTATGGCTACACCTTC.

In this sample, this clone turned up a few times. The chain uses TRBV6-5 and TRBJ2-7; 7 positions match TRBD1. The CDR3 is made up of 12 amino acids. Germline V gene sequence: CDR1 MNHEY, CDR2 SVGAGI. The V and J ends lost 10 bases and 3 bases, in that order; junction bases with no gene match: 6. CDR3 in DNA: TGTGCCACCCTGGGACAGTTCTACGAGCAGTACTTC. Translated: CATLGQFYEQYF.

The rearrangement links TRBV18 to TRBJ2-5, with TRBD1 identical over 8 bases. The CDR3 loop spans 15 amino acids. The V gene end was trimmed by 4 bases and the J gene end by 5 bases; junction bases not matched to a gene: 9. Germline CDR1 reads KGHSH; CDR2 reads LQKENI. The DNA of the CDR3 is TGTGCCAGCTCACACGGACAGGGAGGCTCTGAGACCCAGTACTTC. It codes for CASSHGQGGSETQYF.

This chain connects TRBV27 to TRBJ2-1, with D possibly being TRBD1 (5 bases). Trimming pared 5 bases from V and 3 bases from J, leaving 17 bases between. This CDR3 region has 16 residues. Per the germline V gene, CDR1 is MNHEY and CDR2 is SMNVEV (reference sequence). The CDR3 loop reads CASSPTLVQVYNEQFF. The CDR3 DNA is TGTGCCAGCAGTCCTACCCTAGTACAGGTCTACAATGAGCAGTTCTTC.

A few counts support this clone. CDR3 bases: TGTGCCAGCAGTGAATTAGCAGGGGCGTATGGCTACACCTTC. The encoded protein is CASSELAGAYGYTF. V usage is TRBV25-1 and J usage is TRBJ1-2; possibly TRBD1 for D (6 bases). V lost 1 base and J lost 5, with 11 bases in between. From germline, CDR1 is MGHDK and CDR2 SYGVNS. The CDR3 has 14 residues.

In this sample, this clone turned up a few times. The chain joins TRBV19 to TRBJ2-1; 8 nucleotides match TRBD2. The ends lost 5 bases at V and 7 bases at J; junction bases unmatched: 7. Per the germline V gene, CDR1 is LNHDA and CDR2 is SQIVND (reference sequence). This CDR3 is built from 14 residues. The CDR3 DNA is TGTGCCAGTAGTCGACTAGCGAGTGGGAATGAGCAGTTCTTC. Amino acid sequence: CASSRLASGNEQFF.

This clone came up a few times. This chain connects TRBV25-1 to TRBJ2-5, with TRBD2 matching over 15 bases. The CDR3 totals 16 residues. After removal of 7 bases from V and 5 bases from J, the junction contained 8 bases not matched to a gene. The germline gives CDR1 MGHDK, CDR2 SYGVNS. The CDR3 loop is CASIGLAGGPGETQYF. As DNA, the CDR3 is TGTGCCAGCATTGGACTAGCGGGAGGGCCGGGGGAGACCCAGTACTTC.